These T cell receptor beta chains were read from a single sample in a study of human thymus T cells. The method was immunoSEQ multiplex PCR; TCRdb's version includes in-frame clones alone and lacks a portion of them. The profile covers some 80,000 clones, with about 96% appearing a single time and approximately 0.03% taken by the ten largest. Source material: thymus tissue. The receptor source for this set is a boy under two years old with a congenital heart defect but otherwise immunologically healthy. Each CDR3 is given without its conserved first and last residue.

V	J	CDR3
TRBV10-1	TRBJ2-7	ASSESKQGTYEQY
TRBV28	TRBJ2-5	ASSFGGGQLISGTQY
TRBV6-1	TRBJ2-2	ASSEEGAKGNTGELF
TRBV12-5	TRBJ1-2	ASGLVRGTGEVGRGYT
TRBV4-1	TRBJ1-6	ASSQDLGSGNSPLH
TRBV7-2	TRBJ1-4	ASSLVSSSRADEKLF
TRBV19	TRBJ1-2	ASNPRGTPDNYGYT
TRBV6-5	TRBJ1-2	ASSYGQEYYGYT
TRBV9	TRBJ2-5	ASSAGVTVAETQY
TRBV5-1	TRBJ1-1	ASSLGSRALNTEAF
TRBV11-2	TRBJ2-1	ASSRLAGGPYNEQF
TRBV7-2	TRBJ2-4	ASVAKNIQY
TRBV19	TRBJ1-1	ASSIPGRSTEAF
TRBV25-1	TRBJ2-7	ASSGHRGRGADEQY
TRBV14	TRBJ2-3	ASSQEVSRLSTDTQY
TRBV7-2	TRBJ2-2	ASSCGRGGGTGELF
TRBV6-4	TRBJ2-1	ASRASGGPGNEQF
TRBV19	TRBJ2-7	ASSFRDSRSYEQY
TRBV11-3	TRBJ2-6	ASSSDLTSRVGSANVLT
TRBV6-1	TRBJ2-2	ASSEAISRREGHTGELF
TRBV15	TRBJ2-5	ATSREVREETQY
TRBV7-2	TRBJ2-1	ASSLGRLLYNEQF
TRBV7-3	TRBJ1-2	ASSLNGGDYYGYT
TRBV27	TRBJ1-6	ASSHVINALSYNSPLH
TRBV5-4	TRBJ2-1	ASSLGGSGARYNEQF
TRBV4-3	.	ASSQNSLAVYHEQY
TRBV15	TRBJ2-1	ATSRDGRNNEQF
TRBV5-1	TRBJ2-5	ASSSSGCQY
TRBV7-9	TRBJ1-2	ASSLVAGSNYGYT
TRBV5-1	TRBJ2-1	ASSLKHEQF
TRBV6-1	TRBJ2-7	ASSEGLAKTNEQY
TRBV4-3	TRBJ1-1	ASSQGLNRDREAF
TRBV4-1	TRBJ2-7	ASSQDHRRRSYEQY